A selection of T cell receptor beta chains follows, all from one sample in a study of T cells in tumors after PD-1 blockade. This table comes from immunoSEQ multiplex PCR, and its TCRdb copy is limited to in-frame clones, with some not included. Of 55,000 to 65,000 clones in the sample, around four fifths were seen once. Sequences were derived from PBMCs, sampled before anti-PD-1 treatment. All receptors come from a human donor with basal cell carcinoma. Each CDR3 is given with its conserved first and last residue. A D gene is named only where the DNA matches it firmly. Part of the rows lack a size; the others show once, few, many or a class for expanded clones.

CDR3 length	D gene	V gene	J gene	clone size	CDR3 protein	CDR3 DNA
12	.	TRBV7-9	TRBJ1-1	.	CASSLALTEAFF	TGTGCCAGCAGCTTAGCCCTCACTGAAGCTTTCTTT
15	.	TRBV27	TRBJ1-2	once	CASSSPGGADYGYTF	TGTGCCAGCAGTTCCCCCGGGGGCGCAGACTATGGCTACACCTTC
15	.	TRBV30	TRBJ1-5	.	CAMVSGANGNQPQHF	TGTGCTATGGTATCAGGGGCGAATGGCAATCAGCCCCAGCATTTT
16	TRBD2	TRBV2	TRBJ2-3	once	CASTRTSGGLRDTQYF	TGTGCCAGCACTCGAACTAGCGGGGGGTTACGAGATACGCAGTATTTT
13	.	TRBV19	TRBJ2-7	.	CASSIILSYEQYF	TGTGCCAGTAGTATTATACTCTCCTACGAGCAGTACTTC
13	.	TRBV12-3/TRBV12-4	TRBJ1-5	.	CASSPSRNQPQHF	TGTGCCAGCAGTCCTTCTCGAAATCAGCCCCAGCATTTT
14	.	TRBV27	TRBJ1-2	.	CASSLWHGNYGYTF	TGTGCCAGCAGTTTATGGCACGGAAACTATGGCTACACCTTC
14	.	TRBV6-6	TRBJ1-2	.	CATVKQDRRNGYTF	TGTGCCACCGTAAAACAAGACAGGCGAAATGGCTACACCTTC
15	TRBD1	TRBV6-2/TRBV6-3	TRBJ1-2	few	CASSLASDRDYGYTF	TGTGCCAGCAGTCTCGCCTCGGACAGGGACTATGGCTACACCTTC
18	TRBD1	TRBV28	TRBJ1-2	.	CASRSRQGQGLFNYGYTF	TGTGCCAGCAGATCCAGACAAGGACAGGGGTTATTTAACTATGGCTACACCTTC
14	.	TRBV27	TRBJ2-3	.	CASSSRIEGDTQYF	TGTGCCAGCAGTTCGAGGATAGAGGGGGATACGCAGTATTTT
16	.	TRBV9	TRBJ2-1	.	CASSPEGLESYNEQFF	TGTGCCAGCAGCCCCGAGGGATTAGAATCCTACAATGAGCAGTTCTTC
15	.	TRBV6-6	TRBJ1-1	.	CASSYPGGMNTEAFF	TGTGCCAGCAGTTACCCGGGAGGCATGAACACTGAAGCTTTCTTT
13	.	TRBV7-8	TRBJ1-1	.	CASSLGVGTEAFF	TGTGCCAGCAGCTTAGGGGTAGGCACTGAAGCTTTCTTT
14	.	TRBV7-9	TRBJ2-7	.	CASSSGTGIFEQYF	TGTGCCAGCAGTTCCGGGACGGGGATATTTGAGCAGTACTTC
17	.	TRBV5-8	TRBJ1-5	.	CASSLISSGGGVQPQHF	TGTGCCAGCAGCTTGATTTCGTCGGGGGGCGGGGTTCAGCCCCAGCATTTT
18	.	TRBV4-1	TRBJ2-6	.	CASSLQARGGSGANVLTF	TGCGCCAGCAGCCTCCAGGCCAGGGGGGGGTCTGGGGCCAACGTCCTGACTTTC
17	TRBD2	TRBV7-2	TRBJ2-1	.	CASSSSGLAGAYNEQFF	TGTGCCAGCAGCTCATCCGGACTAGCGGGGGCCTACAATGAGCAGTTCTTC
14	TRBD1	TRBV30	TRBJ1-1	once	CAWGPGQGRTEAFF	TGTGCCTGGGGACCGGGACAGGGGAGGACTGAAGCTTTCTTT
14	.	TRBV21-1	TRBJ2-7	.	CASSKRGASYEQYF	TGTGCCAGCAGCAAAAGGGGGGCCTCCTACGAGCAGTACTTC
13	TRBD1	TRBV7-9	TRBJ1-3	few	CASSLTGINTIYF	TGTGCCAGCAGCTTGACAGGGATAAACACCATATATTTT
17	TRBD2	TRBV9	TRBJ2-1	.	CASSVGLAGGRYNEQFF	TGTGCCAGCAGCGTAGGCCTAGCGGGGGGGCGGTACAATGAGCAGTTCTTC
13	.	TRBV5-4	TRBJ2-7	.	CASSLLGSYEQYF	TGTGCCAGCAGCTTGCTCGGATCCTACGAGCAGTACTTC
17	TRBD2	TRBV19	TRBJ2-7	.	CASPPMVVAGAWYEQYF	TGTGCCAGTCCCCCCATGGTCGTAGCGGGGGCCTGGTACGAGCAGTACTTC
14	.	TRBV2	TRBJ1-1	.	CASSDQGSYTEAFF	TGTGCCAGCAGTGATCAGGGGTCCTACACTGAAGCTTTCTTT
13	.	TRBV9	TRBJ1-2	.	CASSVQGDGVYTF	TGTGCCAGCAGCGTACAGGGAGACGGGGTGTACACCTTC
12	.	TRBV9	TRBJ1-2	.	CASTGPNYGYTF	TGTGCCAGCACCGGACCCAACTATGGCTACACCTTC
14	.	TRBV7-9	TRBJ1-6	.	CASSNEQYNSPLHF	TGTGCCAGCAGCAACGAACAGTATAATTCACCCCTCCACTTT
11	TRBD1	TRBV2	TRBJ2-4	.	CASTAGTGVYF	TGTGCCAGCACCGCGGGGACAGGGGTGTACTTC
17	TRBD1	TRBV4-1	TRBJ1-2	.	CASSPGDRGHLGSGYTF	TGCGCCAGCAGCCCCGGCGACAGGGGGCACCTCGGCTCTGGCTACACCTTC
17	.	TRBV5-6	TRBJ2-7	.	CASSLDLYGTVSYEQYF	TGTGCCAGCAGCTTGGATCTCTACGGGACTGTCTCCTACGAGCAGTACTTC
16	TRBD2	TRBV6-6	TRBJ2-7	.	CASSYRGVSGGSEQYF	TGTGCCAGCAGCTACAGAGGGGTTAGCGGGGGTAGTGAGCAGTACTTC
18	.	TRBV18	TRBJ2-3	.	CASSPGELAFLGRDTQYF	TGTGCCAGCTCACCGGGCGAGCTAGCTTTCTTAGGCAGGGATACGCAGTATTTT
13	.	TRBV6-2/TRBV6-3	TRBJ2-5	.	CASSRPPQETQYF	TGTGCCAGCAGTCGACCGCCCCAAGAGACCCAGTACTTC
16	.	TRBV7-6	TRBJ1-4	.	CASSLATGGTNEKLFF	TGTGCCAGCAGCTTAGCGACGGGTGGGACTAATGAAAAACTGTTTTTT
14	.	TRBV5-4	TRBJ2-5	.	CASPAPGGYETQYF	TGTGCCAGCCCGGCCCCGGGGGGCTACGAGACCCAGTACTTC
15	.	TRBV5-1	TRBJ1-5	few	CASSLDSGVGQPQHF	TGCGCCAGCAGCTTGGACTCAGGGGTGGGTCAGCCCCAGCATTTT